This TCR beta chain was recovered during a study of blood T cells in healthy people across ages. Germline V lookup: CDR1 MGHDK, CDR2 SYGVNS. V lost 10 bases to trimming and J lost 1 base; unmatched junction nucleotides: 6. There are 13 residues in the CDR3. This clonotype showed up just a few times. A second PCR, run for about 6 to 12 cycles, used a sample-barcoded 5' primer plus a J-beta primer mix. TCRdb re-analysed the 5' RACE reads in MiXCR, keeping a single row per CDR3 protein. The data hold about 650,000 distinct CDR3 sequences, with approximately 30% observed a single time. This TCR was sampled from a woman of 80 years or more in good health. Sequencing used blood. The chain recombines TRBV25-1 with TRBJ1-1, with TRBD1 identical over 7 bases. The CDR3 DNA reads TGTGCCACCGCAGGGGGGGGGAACACTGAAGCTTTCTTT. Protein: CATAGGGNTEAFF. Variable domain in full (rest from reference TRBV25-1 and TRBJ1-1): EADIYQTPRYLVIGTGKKITLECSQTMGHDKMYWYQQDPGMELHLIHYSYGVNSTEKGDLSSESTVSRIRTEHFPLTLESARPSHTSQYLCATAGGGNTEAFFGQGTRLTVV.